Detailed here is one TCR beta chain. Its specificity is unknown. V dropped 2 bases and J dropped 9; count of bases not matched to a gene: 6. There are 15 residues in the CDR3. CDR1 SEHNR and CDR2 FQNEAQ come from the germline V gene (reference sequence). This entry is derived from a study of glioma-infiltrating T cells. General observations from the study: Non-neoplastic patients had below-expected tissue-blood divergence, while all gliomas exceeded expectation. CDR3 overlap between tissue and blood was very small.

Using RNA template, CDR3s of TCR alpha and beta were amplified with iRepertoire arm-PCR. For one-step reverse transcription and amplification, 100-400 ng of tissue mRNA or PBMC total RNA was used. TCRdb re-called the multiplex PCR reads with MiXCR, one entry per CDR3 protein. This sample has about 93,000 distinct CDR3 sequences, with approximately 39% found just once. The sequence came from a human donor with low-grade glioma or glioblastoma, undergoing nonglioma brain surgery, or in good health (not recorded which). Sample: glioma tissue, nonneoplastic brain tissue, or PBMCs (not recorded which). The V gene is TRBV7-9, the J gene TRBJ1-6, with 8 bases aligning to TRBD1. The CDR3 is CASSLHRTGISPLHF. CDR3 nucleotide sequence: TGTGCCAGCAGCTTACACAGGACAGGGATTTCACCCCTCCACTTT.